Presented here are 15 T cell receptor beta chains from one specimen sequenced in a study of blood T cell repertoires in COVID-19. Assay: immunoSEQ multiplex PCR; the TCRdb copy retains only in-frame clones and omits some. This sample yields some 350,000 clones, of which about 87% are seen a single time; about 4.7% belongs to the top ten. Specimen: PBMCs or T cells enriched from blood (not recorded which). All receptors come from a man between 25 and 39 years old who had recovered from COVID-19.

The chain is built from TRBV27 and TRBJ1-5; 8 nucleotides line up with TRBD1. Trimming cost V 6 bases and J 1 base; bases outside gene matches: 2. This CDR3 contains 14 residues. Germline V lookup: CDR1 MNHEY, CDR2 SMNVEV (reference sequence). The DNA of the CDR3 is TGTGCCAGCAGGTCAGGGGGCAGCAATCAGCCCCAGCATTTT. Encoded protein: CASRSGGSNQPQHF.

The chain recombines TRBV21-1 with TRBJ1-3; the table calls TRBD1, which could not be checked here. TRBV21-1 is shown as a pseudogene. There are 16 residues in the CDR3. The CDR3 region is CASSKVISGQRNTIYF. The CDR3 region has the DNA TGTGCCAGCAGCAAAGTAATTTCGGGACAGAGAAACACCATATATTTT.

This chain uses TRBV30 with TRBJ1-5; D unclear. The CDR3 totals 15 residues. CDR1 is GTSNPN and CDR2 is SVGIG in the germline V gene (reference sequence). The ends were cut back, 2 bases at V and 9 bases at J, with 20 bases in the middle. The CDR3 loop is CAWSISSGSWRPQHF. In DNA, the CDR3 is TGTGCCTGGAGTATTAGTTCGGGATCATGGCGGCCCCAGCATTTT. Full variable domain (rest looked up from reference TRBV30 and TRBJ1-5): SQTIHQWPATLVQPVGSPLSLECTVEGTSNPNLYWYRQAAGRGLQLLFYSVGIGQISSEVPQNLSASRPQDRQFILSSKKLLLSDSGFYLCAWSISSGSWRPQHFGDGTRLSIL.

This clone was found a few times. The chain couples TRBV28 to TRBJ1-2; no reliable D call. Germline CDR1 MDHEN, CDR2 SYDVKM. This CDR3 contains 14 residues. Trimming stripped 3 bases from V and 4 bases from J, with 12 bases between. This CDR3 reads CASSFEGSSYGYTF. The CDR3 DNA sequence: TGTGCCAGCAGTTTTGAGGGTTCTTCCTATGGCTACACCTTC.

V gene TRBV28 combines with J gene TRBJ2-7; TRBD1 agrees at 10 bases. V lost 2 bases to trimming and J lost 2 bases; unmatched junction nucleotides: 0. The germline CDR1 and CDR2 sequences are MDHEN and SYDVKM. This CDR3 is built from 14 residues. Written as DNA, the CDR3 is TGTGCCAGCAGTTTAGGGACAGGGGCCTACGAGCAGTACTTC. This translates into CASSLGTGAYEQYF. The full variable domain, its missing parts supplied by reference TRBV28 and TRBJ2-7, is DVKVTQSSRYLVKRTGEKVFLECVQDMDHENMFWYRQDPGLGLRLIYFSYDVKMKEKGDIPEGYSVSREKKERFSLILESASTNQTSMYLCASSLGTGAYEQYFGPGTRLTVT.

The rearrangement links TRBV9 to TRBJ1-1; D gene unclear. This CDR3 has 14 residues. Germline V gene data show CDR1 as SGDLS and CDR2 as YYNGEE. The V and J ends lost 3 bases and 5 bases respectively, with 14 bases between them. This CDR3 reads CASSAGGEKTEAFF. The CDR3 DNA is TGTGCCAGCAGCGCAGGAGGCGAAAAGACTGAAGCTTTCTTT.

The chain joins TRBV24-1 to TRBJ2-7; 15 positions agree with TRBD2. The CDR3 runs 15 residues. V was clipped by 9 bases and J by 2 bases; unmatched bases: 4. CDR1 and CDR2 (germline): KGHDR, SFDVKD. The CDR3 DNA reads TGTGCCACCGGGGGACTAGCGGGGGGCCCCTACGAGCAGTACTTC. Translation gives CATGGLAGGPYEQYF.

This chain connects TRBV7-2 to TRBJ1-3; D not resolved. The V and J ends lost 5 bases and 0 bases respectively, with 8 bases between them. This CDR3 has 14 amino acids. Germline V gene sequence: CDR1 SGHTA, CDR2 FQGNSA. As DNA, the CDR3 is TGTGCCAGCAGCACCGCAGTCTCTGGAAACACCATATATTTT. Its protein product is CASSTAVSGNTIYF.

In DNA form, the CDR3 reads TGCGCCAGCAGCTACCCGGGACAGGGTTATACTGAAGCTTTCTTT. This gives the protein CASSYPGQGYTEAFF. This chain joins TRBV5-1 and TRBJ1-1, with 9 bases aligning to TRBD1. This CDR3 comprises 15 residues. J gave up 5 bases and V 3 bases, and 8 bases lay outside the gene matches. From germline, CDR1 is SGHRS and CDR2 YFSETQ.

The rearrangement uses TRBV19 and TRBJ2-7; possible D gene TRBD2, 6 bases. CDR3 length equals 14 residues. V was shortened by 6 bases and J by 2 bases, with 14 bases between the two germline ends. Germline-derived CDR1 and CDR2 are LNHDA and SQIVND (reference sequence). CDR3 sequence: CASRDPGETYEQYF. CDR3 bases: TGTGCCAGTAGGGATCCGGGGGAAACCTACGAGCAGTACTTC.

The table lists this clone with a few counts. The chain links TRBV30 to TRBJ1-4; D perhaps matches TRBD1 (5 bases). V was pared by 0 bases and J by 4 bases, with 6 bases between. CDR1 and CDR2 from the germline V gene are GTSNPN and SVGIG (reference sequence). CDR3 length: 13 amino acids. The CDR3 here is CAWSVRGNEKLFF. The CDR3 nucleotides read TGTGCCTGGAGTGTAAGGGGTAATGAAAAACTGTTTTTT.

V gene TRBV6-1 combines with J gene TRBJ2-4; 7 nucleotides align to TRBD1. Trimming at V came to 3 bases and at J to 6 bases, leaving 5 bases not matched to a gene. Germline loops: CDR1 MNHNS, CDR2 SASEGT. This CDR3 has 14 residues. The DNA of the CDR3 is TGTGCCAGCAGTGATCTGGGGACAGTAAACATTCAGTACTTC. As protein: CASSDLGTVNIQYF.

The chain links TRBV4-1 to TRBJ2-5, with TRBD2 matching over 10 bases. V lost 3 bases to trimming and J lost 4 bases; unmatched junction nucleotides: 8. CDR1 is MGHRA, CDR2 YSYEKL, per germline. This CDR3 has 16 amino acids. CDR3: CASSHLSGGSRETQYF. In DNA, the CDR3 is TGCGCCAGCAGCCATCTTAGCGGGGGGTCTCGAGAGACCCAGTACTTC.

This chain connects TRBV24-1 to TRBJ1-2; weak D call: TRBD1 (6 bases). CDR3 length equals 13 residues. The V gene's germline CDR1 is KGHDR and CDR2 SFDVKD. V dropped 5 bases and J dropped 14 bases, with 20 bases sitting between them. CDR3 bases: TGTGCCACCAGTGGACCCGCAACCGGGACAAAAACCTTC. This gives the protein CATSGPATGTKTF.

This sequence joins TRBV28 and TRBJ2-1; tentative D call: TRBD2 (6 bases). The CDR3 length is 16 residues. V lost 5 bases to trimming and J lost 7 bases, with 21 bases between them. Germline lookup yields CDR1 MDHEN and CDR2 SYDVKM. The CDR3 reads CASSAPLGRPGNEQFF. CDR3 sequence (DNA): TGTGCCAGCAGTGCCCCCTTGGGGAGGCCTGGGAATGAGCAGTTCTTC.